This TCR beta chain was captured in a study of T cells in Graves' hyperthyroidism and ophthalmopathy. General study points: Ophthalmopathy and stable hyperthyroidism were told apart by a 13 V-J model. Expanded thyroid clonotypes (above 0.001) were mostly also found in blood.

Amplification of TCR beta CDR3 regions used RNA as the template. The TCR CDR3 was amplified in a first-round RT-PCR using the HTBI primer set. TCRdb independently ran MiXCR on the multiplex PCR reads; one entry per CDR3 protein. The data contain about 640,000 distinct CDR3 sequences, about 20% of them singletons. Ophthalmopathy in the patients scored at least 3 on Clinical Activity Score and at least 4 on NOSPECS grade, lasting under 3 months. The length of the CDR3 is 14 residues. With 1 base removed from V and 5 bases from J, the gap between germline ends came to 12 bases. Germline V gives CDR1 MNHNS, CDR2 SASEGT. Turning to this clonotype: Its target is unknown.

V is TRBV6-1 and J is TRBJ2-7, with unresolved D. The source of this sequence is a man younger than 45 with Graves' ophthalmopathy. Sequencing was done on a sample of blood. The CDR3 protein is CASSEEGRLNEQYF. For the CDR3, the DNA is TGTGCCAGCAGTGAAGAGGGTAGGTTGAACGAGCAGTACTTC.